Listed below are T cell receptor beta chains from one sample, sequenced in a study of beta chain features in type 1 diabetes. Sequencing used immunoSEQ multiplex PCR; TCRdb keeps in-frame clones, though not all of them. The table includes a few hundred thousand clones, over 8.5% detected once. Input material: central memory CD4+ T cells from blood. The receptors stem from a man aged 25 to 40 with type 1 diabetes. Each CDR3 is given with its conserved first and last residue. A D gene is named only where the DNA matches it firmly. Clone sizes are given selectively: once, few, many, or a class where the clone is expanded.

clone_size j_call d_call v_call cdr3_nt cdr3_aa
. TRBJ1-4 . TRBV6-5 TGTGCCAGCAGTCACGGGGTCAAGGAAAAACTGTTTTTT CASSHGVKEKLFF
. TRBJ1-1 TRBD1 TRBV5-1 TGCGCCAGCAGCTTGGAGGGGGCATGGGACACTGAAGCTTTCTTT CASSLEGAWDTEAFF
. TRBJ1-4 . TRBV4-3 TGCGCCAGCAGCCAAACGACAGCAACAACTAATGAAAAACTGTTTTTT CASSQTTATTNEKLFF
. TRBJ1-1 . TRBV7-2 TGTGCCAGCAGCTTAGTGGAAGGGAAAGCTTTCTTT CASSLVEGKAFF
few TRBJ1-4 . TRBV5-1 TGCGCCAGCAGCTTCCAGGGTGAGGATGAAAAACTGTTTTTT CASSFQGEDEKLFF
. TRBJ2-1 TRBD1 TRBV28 TGTGCCAGCAGTTTATTCAGTAAAACAGGGGATGCGTTCTTC CASSLFSKTGDAFF
few TRBJ1-4 . TRBV7-2 TGTGCCAGCAGCGAGAGGGGATTCGGTGGTGAAAAACTGTTTTTT CASSERGFGGEKLFF
few TRBJ1-2 . TRBV7-2 TGTGCCAGCAGCGGAGGTAGGGATTATGGCTACACCTTC CASSGGRDYGYTF
many TRBJ1-5 TRBD1 TRBV28 TGTGCCAGCAGCCCCGGACAGGGCAATCAGCCCCAGCATTTT CASSPGQGNQPQHF
. TRBJ1-2 . TRBV28 TGTGCCAGCAGTTTATCGGGAACAGGCGATCGTCGCTATGGCTACACCTTC CASSLSGTGDRRYGYTF
few TRBJ2-1 . TRBV6-4 TGTGCCAGCAGTGTCAGTAGGGGGGGACAGGCCTGGAATGAGCAGTTCTTC CASSVSRGGQAWNEQFF
many TRBJ1-2 TRBD1 TRBV7-9 TGTGCCAGCAGCGCAGACAGGGGGCCCCTGTACGCCTTC CASSADRGPLYAF
few TRBJ2-2 TRBD2 TRBV5-4 TGCGCCAGCAGCCAAGCCCTGGGGGGGTCCACCGGGGAGCTGTTTTTT CASSQALGGSTGELFF
few TRBJ2-3 . TRBV11-2 TGTGCCAGCAGCTTAGACCTCCTGAGCACAGATACGCAGTATTTT CASSLDLLSTDTQYF
. TRBJ1-2 TRBD1 TRBV28 TGTGCCAGCAGTTTGATCGACAGGGGGTATGGCTACACCTTC CASSLIDRGYGYTF
. TRBJ1-5 . TRBV5-4 TGTGCCAGCAGCTCTGACGGTCAGCCCCAGCATTTT CASSSDGQPQHF
few TRBJ1-4 TRBD1 TRBV6-5 TGTGCCAGCGTTACCGGACAGGGGGCTAATGAAAAACTGTTTTTT CASVTGQGANEKLFF
few TRBJ2-2 . TRBV15 TGTGCCACCAGCAGGCCATTCGGGGGGAACACCGGGGAGCTGTTTTTT CATSRPFGGNTGELFF
. TRBJ2-3 . TRBV6-5 TGTGCCAGCACCCTACGGACTACCACAGATACGCAGTATTTT CASTLRTTTDTQYF
. TRBJ2-7 TRBD2 TRBV19 TGTGCCAGTAGTATCAGTGGCGGGAGGATTTACGAGCAGTACTTC CASSISGGRIYEQYF
many TRBJ1-2 . TRBV28 TGTGCCACCTCAGTTAACTATGGCTACACCTTC CATSVNYGYTF
many TRBJ1-5 . TRBV5-4 TGTGCCAGCAGCTTGGGTCCGGCGGGTAGCAATCAGCCCCAGCATTTT CASSLGPAGSNQPQHF